The rows below give T cell receptor beta chains drawn from one sample of a study of cytomegalovirus exposure and HLA in healthy donors. Sequencing was performed with immunoSEQ multiplex PCR; in TCRdb, only in-frame clones are kept and a portion is missing. The data show about 140,000 clones, 65% to 90% seen once. Specimen: PBMCs. Every receptor here comes from a woman in her twenties or thirties in good health and CMV-seronegative. Each CDR3 is given with its conserved first and last residue. D genes are given only for firm matches. The listing skips clone size in some rows; elsewhere it reads once, few, many or a size class.

-,TRBJ2-7,-,TRBV5-4,CASSLWGVSYEQYF,TGTGCCAGCAGCTTGTGGGGGGTCTCCTACGAGCAGTACTTC
TRBD1,TRBJ2-3,-,TRBV30,CAWSEGAGDTQYF,TGTGCCTGGAGTGAGGGGGCGGGAGATACGCAGTATTTT
TRBD1,TRBJ2-3,-,TRBV5-1,CASSLGGQPTSDTQYF,TGCGCCAGCAGCTTGGGGGGACAGCCCACGTCAGATACGCAGTATTTT
TRBD1,TRBJ1-1,-,TRBV5-1,CASSFGTGTGGRNTEAFF,TGCGCCAGCAGCTTCGGGACAGGGACGGGAGGAAGGAACACTGAAGCTTTCTTT
TRBD2,TRBJ2-1,-,TRBV7-9,CASSLEASGLLVPFF,TGTGCCAGCAGCTTAGAGGCTAGCGGTCTATTGGTTCCGTTCTTC
-,TRBJ1-5,-,TRBV30,CAWRPVGRADQPQHF,TGTGCCTGGAGGCCTGTGGGCAGGGCGGATCAGCCCCAGCATTTT
TRBD2,TRBJ2-1,-,TRBV11-2,CASSLGWTSGYYNEQFF,TGTGCCAGCAGCTTAGGTTGGACTAGCGGGTACTACAATGAGCAGTTCTTC
-,TRBJ1-4,few,TRBV19,CASSRDRFEKLFF,TGTGCCAGTAGCAGAGACAGGTTTGAAAAACTGTTTTTT
TRBD2,TRBJ2-2,once,TRBV2,CASSYQTSGGGGELFF,TGTGCCAGCAGTTATCAGACTAGCGGGGGCGGCGGGGAGCTGTTTTTT
-,TRBJ1-2,-,TRBV30,CAWNLILGDYGYTF,TGTGCCTGGAACCTAATATTAGGAGACTATGGCTACACCTTC
TRBD2,TRBJ2-5,-,TRBV7-9,CASSLVSGSGETQYF,TGTGCCAGCAGCTTAGTTAGCGGGAGTGGGGAGACCCAGTACTTC
TRBD1,TRBJ2-2,-,TRBV4-3,CASSPLTGVTGELFF,TGCGCCAGCAGCCCCCTGACAGGGGTGACCGGGGAGCTGTTTTTT
TRBD2,TRBJ2-3,-,TRBV4-3,CASSQDSAGGTDTQYF,TGCGCCAGCAGCCAAGATTCAGCGGGGGGGACAGATACGCAGTATTTT
TRBD1,TRBJ1-5,-,TRBV6-1,CASSLRTGVQPQHF,TGTGCCAGCAGCCTAAGGACAGGGGTCCAGCCCCAGCATTTT
TRBD1,TRBJ2-5,-,TRBV10-3,CAISLTGGGETQYF,TGTGCCATCAGCCTGACAGGGGGCGGAGAGACCCAGTACTTC
TRBD2,TRBJ2-7,-,TRBV11-2,CASSPGTNHYEQYF,TGTGCCAGCAGCCCCGGGACTAACCACTACGAGCAGTACTTC
TRBD1,TRBJ2-1,-,TRBV10-3,CAIRGSAGGRGEQFF,TGTGCCATCAGGGGCAGCGCAGGGGGAAGGGGTGAGCAGTTCTTC
TRBD2,TRBJ2-1,-,TRBV7-9,CATRLAGDHEQFF,TGTGCCACCCGACTAGCGGGGGACCATGAGCAGTTCTTC
-,TRBJ1-4,-,TRBV5-4,CASSPGGGTATNEKLFF,TGTGCCAGCAGCCCCGGGGGGGGGACCGCAACTAATGAAAAACTGTTTTTT
-,TRBJ2-6,-,TRBV10-3,CAISESPSGANVLTF,TGTGCCATCAGTGAGTCCCCATCTGGGGCCAACGTCCTGACTTTC
TRBD1,TRBJ1-2,-,TRBV7-2,CASGTGVRGYTF,TGTGCCAGCGGGACAGGGGTGCGGGGCTACACCTTC
-,TRBJ1-1,-,TRBV29-1,CSVEEGQVRTEAFF,TGCAGCGTTGAAGAGGGGCAGGTGAGGACTGAAGCTTTCTTT
TRBD1,TRBJ1-4,few,TRBV28,CASRQGSWEKLFF,TGTGCCAGTCGACAGGGAAGTTGGGAAAAACTGTTTTTT
-,TRBJ1-2,-,TRBV10-3,CAISEWQGGLYGYTF,TGTGCCATCAGTGAGTGGCAGGGAGGACTCTATGGCTACACCTTC
TRBD1,TRBJ2-2,-,TRBV5-4,CASSRTGGANTGELFF,TGTGCCAGCAGCCGGACAGGGGGCGCAAACACCGGGGAGCTGTTTTTT
-,TRBJ1-2,-,TRBV28,CASSWARGLYGYTF,TGTGCCAGCAGTTGGGCTCGGGGACTTTATGGCTACACCTTC
TRBD2,TRBJ2-7,-,TRBV28,CASSLYSGTLYEQYF,TGTGCCAGCAGTTTGTACAGCGGGACCCTCTACGAGCAGTACTTC
TRBD2,TRBJ2-1,-,TRBV7-2,CASSPGLAGSYNEQFF,TGTGCCAGCAGCCCTGGACTAGCGGGGTCATACAATGAGCAGTTCTTC
-,TRBJ2-7,few,TRBV19,CASSTRSGEQYF,TGTGCCAGTAGTACCCGGTCTGGCGAGCAGTACTTC
TRBD1,TRBJ1-3,-,TRBV30,CAWVGQPFTIYF,TGTGCCTGGGTGGGACAGCCTTTCACCATATATTTT
-,TRBJ1-4,-,TRBV30,CACKDRGSNEKLFF,TGTGCCTGTAAGGATAGAGGGAGTAACGAAAAACTGTTTTTT
TRBD2,TRBJ2-7,-,TRBV27,CASRGSGSPYEQYF,TGTGCCAGCCGGGGAAGCGGGAGCCCCTACGAGCAGTACTTC
-,TRBJ1-2,-,TRBV4-1,CASSQDSGVNGYTF,TGCGCCAGCAGCCAAGATTCAGGGGTGAATGGCTACACCTTC
-,TRBJ1-1,-,TRBV7-2,CASSTQGWRSLGTEAFF,TGTGCCAGCAGCACCCAGGGGTGGCGTTCTTTAGGCACTGAAGCTTTCTTT
TRBD2,TRBJ2-5,-,TRBV7-2,CASSLGGAGGETQYF,TGTGCCAGCAGCTTAGGGGGAGCGGGAGGGGAGACCCAGTACTTC
-,TRBJ1-2,-,TRBV30,CAWSYGYYGYTF,TGTGCCTGGAGCTATGGTTACTATGGCTACACCTTC